This passage covers 20 T cell receptor beta chains from one sample sequenced in a study of siplizumab effects on memory and regulatory T cells. Profiling relied on immunoSEQ multiplex PCR, and the TCRdb table lists in-frame clones only, not all of them. Seen here are roughly 100,000 clones, 85% to 95% observed once, and the top ten hold about 0.32%. Sequenced material: CD4+ T cells sorted from blood. The receptors here all came from a human donor in good health.

This clone has just one count. The chain employs TRBV7-9 and TRBJ2-2; the D gene is possibly TRBD1 (5 bases). The CDR3 consists of 14 residues. V lost 5 bases, J lost 2 bases, and 9 bases lay in between. From germline, CDR1 is SEHNR and CDR2 FQNEAQ (reference sequence). The CDR3 DNA reads as TGTGCCAGCAGCAAGGACACAAACACCGGGGAGCTGTTTTTT. This sequence encodes CASSKDTNTGELFF. The whole variable domain, filled in from reference TRBV7-9 and TRBJ2-2, reads DTGVSQNPRHKITKRGQNVTFRCDPISEHNRLYWYRQTLGQGPEFLTYFQNEAQLEKSRLLSDRFSAERPKGSFSTLEIQRTEQGDSAMYLCASSKDTNTGELFFGEGSRLTVL.

The V call is TRBV6-5, the J call TRBJ1-3, with 9 bases fitting TRBD1. CDR1 is MNHEY, CDR2 SVGAGI, per germline. The CDR3 loop spans 15 amino acids. The junction had 3 bases not matched to a gene; V was cut back by 4 bases and J by 2 bases. The CDR3 region has the DNA TGTGCCAGCAGTTCCCGACAGGGGGCTGGAAACACCATATATTTT. This translates into CASSSRQGAGNTIYF.

The chain uses TRBV20-1 and TRBJ2-7, with D possibly TRBD1 on 6 matching bases. Germline V gene data show CDR1 as DFQATT and CDR2 as SNEGSKA (reference sequence). The V end lost 4 bases, the J end lost 4 bases, and 8 bases lay between the germline ends. This CDR3 contains 11 residues. CDR3 residues: CSANRAYEQYF. The CDR3 DNA is TGCAGTGCTAACAGGGCGTACGAGCAGTACTTC.

A few counts support this clone. The chain recombines TRBV6-4 with TRBJ1-1; 7 nucleotides agree with TRBD1. Germline V gene lookup returns CDR1 MRHNA and CDR2 SNTAGT. The V and J ends lost 6 bases and 11 bases, in that order; junction bases with no gene match: 15. The CDR3 is 14 residues long. The CDR3 DNA sequence: TGTGCCAGCAGGCCCTCGGCAGGGGGGAGTTTGGCTTTCTTT. This sequence encodes CASRPSAGGSLAFF.

The V and J genes are TRBV29-1 and TRBJ2-3, with D possibly called TRBD1 or TRBD2 (6 bases each). This CDR3 region has 17 residues. V was shortened by 3 bases and J by 5 bases, with 24 bases between the two germline ends. Germline loops: CDR1 SQVTM, CDR2 ANQGSEA. The DNA of the CDR3 is TGCAGCGTTGATGGTGGGGGGATAGGGACAAAAATAGATACGCAGTATTTT. Protein sequence: CSVDGGGIGTKIDTQYF.

The V gene is TRBV7-2, the J gene TRBJ1-1; a weak D match, TRBD1 (6 bases). The CDR3 is 14 residues long. Trimming stripped 7 bases from V and 6 bases from J, with 18 bases between. CDR1 is SGHTA and CDR2 is FQGNSA in the germline V gene. Written as DNA, the CDR3 is TGTGCCAGCACCCCAGTCTGGGGGCCATCTGAAGCTTTCTTT. It is translated as CASTPVWGPSEAFF.

The CDR3 region is CASSLLEGRANVLTF. For the CDR3, the DNA is TGTGCCAGCAGCTTATTGGAGGGCCGGGCCAACGTCCTGACTTTC. The chain has TRBV7-9 and TRBJ2-6; D may be TRBD2 (6 bases). The CDR3 totals 15 residues. CDR1 is SEHNR, CDR2 FQNEAQ, per germline (reference sequence). The V and J ends lost 2 bases and 5 bases respectively, with 10 bases between them. The full variable domain, completed using reference TRBV7-9 and TRBJ2-6, is DTGVSQNPRHKITKRGQNVTFRCDPISEHNRLYWYRQTLGQGPEFLTYFQNEAQLEKSRLLSDRFSAERPKGSFSTLEIQRTEQGDSAMYLCASSLLEGRANVLTFGAGSRLTVL.

V usage is TRBV30 and J usage is TRBJ1-6, with D possibly being TRBD1 (5 bases). CDR1 is GTSNPN, CDR2 SVGIG, per germline (reference sequence). The CDR3 consists of 13 residues. V dropped 3 bases and J dropped 11 bases, with 14 bases sitting between them. The CDR3 DNA reads as TGTGCCTGGAGCGCGGACATGTCTACACCCCTCCACTTT. The encoded protein is CAWSADMSTPLHF.

This clone was seen once. This chain links TRBV7-2 with TRBJ1-1, with D possibly TRBD1 on 5 matching bases. With 3 bases removed from V and 9 bases from J, the gap between germline ends came to 14 bases. This CDR3 is 13 amino acids long. Germline V CDR1 and CDR2: SGHTA, FQGNSA. As DNA, the CDR3 is TGTGCCAGCAGCTTGGGCCGGGGGGGGAAAGCTTTCTTT. Its protein product is CASSLGRGGKAFF.

V and J are TRBV5-1 and TRBJ2-3; D unresolved. Germline CDR1 reads SGHRS; CDR2 reads YFSETQ. CDR3 length equals 13 residues. V lost 4 bases, J lost 5 bases, and 11 bases lay in between. The CDR3 DNA follows: TGCGCCAGCAGCGTGTTTCCCGGAGATACGCAGTATTTT. As protein: CASSVFPGDTQYF.

V is TRBV11-2 and J is TRBJ1-1; D is unresolved. Germline lookup yields CDR1 SGHAT and CDR2 FQNNGV. Trimming left V 6 bases short and J 11 bases short, with 10 bases between. The length of the CDR3 is 10 residues. As DNA, the CDR3 is TGTGCCAGCAGGAACGTGATTGCTTTCTTT. This sequence encodes CASRNVIAFF.

The chain recombines TRBV9 with TRBJ2-3; 14 nucleotides line up with TRBD2. The germline V gene encodes CDR1 SGDLS and CDR2 YYNGEE. The CDR3 is made up of 16 amino acids. The J segment lost 6 bases and the V segment lost 3 bases, leaving 6 bases of the junction unmatched. CDR3 protein: CASSAGLAGGRDTQYF. CDR3 DNA sequence: TGTGCCAGCAGCGCAGGACTAGCGGGGGGTAGGGATACGCAGTATTTT.

V usage is TRBV6-1 and J usage is TRBJ2-1, with 9 bases matching TRBD1. CDR3 length equals 16 residues. The trim removed 2 bases at V and 1 base at J, leaving 3 bases unmatched. CDR1 is MNHNS and CDR2 is SASEGT in the germline V gene. CDR3 DNA sequence: TGTGCCAGCAGTGAATCCGGGACAGGGTCCTACAATGAGCAGTTCTTC. This translates into CASSESGTGSYNEQFF.

The chain employs TRBV19 and TRBJ1-1; 9 positions match TRBD1. The V gene end was trimmed by 5 bases and the J gene end by 1 base; junction bases not matched to a gene: 5. Germline V gives CDR1 LNHDA, CDR2 SQIVND (reference sequence). CDR3 length equals 15 residues. The DNA for the CDR3 is TGTGCCAGTAGTCTCCTGGACAGGGGGAACACTGAAGCTTTCTTT. Its translation is CASSLLDRGNTEAFF.

The chain uses TRBV14 and TRBJ2-7; the D is unclear. CDR3 length: 12 amino acids. V lost 1 base and J lost 3, with 4 bases in between. Germline V gives CDR1 SGHDN, CDR2 FVKESK. The CDR3, as DNA: TGTGCCAGCAGCCAAGTTGGCTACGAGCAGTACTTC. This codes for CASSQVGYEQYF.

The rearrangement joins TRBV19 to TRBJ1-5; 12 positions agree with TRBD1. Germline lookup yields CDR1 LNHDA and CDR2 SQIVND (reference sequence). The length of the CDR3 is 17 residues. The ends lost 5 bases at V and 0 bases at J; junction bases unmatched: 5. The CDR3 sequence: CASSWDRGLNSNQPQHF. The CDR3 DNA reads TGTGCCAGTAGTTGGGACAGGGGGCTGAATAGCAATCAGCCCCAGCATTTT.

V usage is TRBV30 and J usage is TRBJ1-2; 10 positions agree with TRBD1. From germline, CDR1 is GTSNPN and CDR2 SVGIG (reference sequence). Germline trimming cut 2 bases from V and 7 bases from J; bases unmatched to any gene: 4. The CDR3 spans 13 residues. DNA of the CDR3: TGTGCCTGGAGTTTGGGACAGGGGTTTGGCTACACCTTC. This translates into CAWSLGQGFGYTF.

The CDR3 nucleotides read TGTGCCAGCAGCTCTTATAAGGACTCTTGGGTGGAGACCCAGTACTTC. This translates into CASSSYKDSWVETQYF. The chain employs TRBV5-4 and TRBJ2-5; tentatively, D is TRBD2 (5 bases). Between the trimmed V and J ends, which lost 3 bases and 5 bases, there was a span of 20 bases. Germline CDR1 reads SGHNT; CDR2 reads YYREEE (reference sequence). The CDR3 runs 16 residues.

CDR3 bases: TGTGCCAGTAGTAGCCTCAGGGGTGGAACGCAGTATTTT. Amino acid sequence: CASSSLRGGTQYF. This rearrangement joins TRBV19 to TRBJ2-3; tentative D call: TRBD1 (6 bases). This CDR3 spans 13 amino acids. The V end lost 4 bases, the J end lost 9 bases, and 14 bases lay between the germline ends. CDR1 is LNHDA, CDR2 SQIVND, per germline (reference sequence).

This chain links TRBV7-9 with TRBJ1-1; 8 bases agree with TRBD1. Germline CDR1 reads SEHNR; CDR2 reads FQNEAQ (reference sequence). This CDR3 has 15 residues. V shed 2 bases, J shed 7 bases, and the junction held 9 bases outside the gene matches. CDR3 region: CASSLSQGASVEAFF. In DNA, the CDR3 is TGTGCCAGCAGCTTAAGTCAGGGGGCGTCAGTTGAAGCTTTCTTT.